What follows describes a single T cell receptor (beta chain). Antigen unknown. These data are taken from a study of shared clonotypes between healthy human individuals. Background on the study: Aged 18 to 49, the donors were two women and a few men. Broader study findings: In general, naive subsets displayed greater estimated richness than memory subsets did.

This CDR3 region has 16 residues. Germline V CDR1 and CDR2: SGHDN, FVKESK. J was trimmed by 0 bases and V by 4 bases; bases with no gene match: 5. As handled by the study authors: Junction-only sequences produced by ImmunoSEQ had no quality scores, so filtering differed. Measured with immunoSEQ multiplex PCR; TCRdb has only the in-frame clones, and not every one. Clonal size and the V and J genes are those of that table, whereas D and trimming came from the DNA. The table lists 2 million to 2.5 million clones, approximately 93% of them singletons. The V call is TRBV14, the J call TRBJ1-3; 8 bases agree with TRBD1. Sequencing used naive CD4+ T cells from PBMCs. Subset indicated: CD45RA+ positively selected. This sequence was found in a man between 18 and 35 years old in good health. Some clones in this sample may be carry-over from other donors' samples. CDR3 in DNA: TGTGCCAGCAGCCGTGCAGGGGGCCTCTCTGGAAACACCATATATTTT. Residues: CASSRAGGLSGNTIYF. The variable domain in full, with the rest retrieved from reference TRBV14 and TRBJ1-3, is EAGVTQFPSHSVIEKGQTVTLRCDPISGHDNLYWYRRVMGKEIKFLLHFVKESKQDESGMPNNRFLAERTGGTYSTLKVQPAELEDSGVYFCASSRAGGLSGNTIYFGEGSWLTVV.